This entry lists 20 T cell receptor beta chains sequenced from one sample in a study of metastatic and nonmetastatic thyroid tumors. TCRdb re-clonotyped the PCR reads through MiXCR. The repertoire includes tens of thousands of clones, less than 25% of them detected once, and approximately 2.3% sits in the top ten. None of the patients had undergone any treatment ahead of thyroid surgery. What was sequenced was blood. The receptors stem from a female donor with papillary thyroid cancer or a benign thyroid nodule (not recorded which). Some clones in this sample may be carry-over from other donors' samples.

Ten or more counts support this clone. This CDR3 is CSATSATDTQYF. CDR3 DNA: TGCAGTGCTACTAGCGCCACAGATACGCAGTATTTT. The chain is built from TRBV20-1 and TRBJ2-3, with a weak D call TRBD2 (6 bases). The CDR3 runs to 12 residues. Germline CDR1 and CDR2: DFQATT and SNEGSKA (reference sequence). V lost 4 bases and J 2 bases, leaving 7 bases between the germline ends.

The rearrangement uses TRBV20-1 and TRBJ1-2; a possible D gene is TRBD1 (5 bases). This CDR3 contains 14 residues. Deletions cut 1 base from V and 4 bases from J, with 13 bases between. The germline V gene has CDR1 DFQATT and CDR2 SNEGSKA (reference sequence). DNA for the CDR3: TGCAGTGCTAGAGGACCCGGGACCTGCTATGGCTACACCTTC. Protein product: CSARGPGTCYGYTF.

As to this clone: Mismatch with germline at one junction end may stem from a read error. V and J are TRBV15 and TRBJ2-3; 8 bases map to TRBD2. The germline gives CDR1 LNHNV, CDR2 YYDKDF (reference sequence). The CDR3 has 20 amino acids. The CDR3, as DNA: TGTGCCACCAGAAGAGGTCCAGAGCGGGAGAGGACAACGGGGAGAGATACGCAGTATTTT. It yields the protein CATRRGPERERTTGRDTQYF. Variable domain in full (rest from reference TRBV15 and TRBJ2-3): DAMVIQNPRYQVTQFGKPVTLSCSQTLNHNVMYWYQQKSSQAPKLLFHYYDKDFNNEADTPDNFQSRRPNTSFCFLDIRSPGLGDTAMYLCATRRGPERERTTGRDTQYFGPGTRLTVL.

There are many counts of this clone. At one boundary the junction diverges from the germline segment, which might be a read error. The chain carries TRBV7-7 and TRBJ2-7; D uncertain. Germline lookup yields CDR1 SSHAT and CDR2 FNYEAQ (reference sequence). The CDR3 is 15 amino acids. CDR3: CASSLIKIVSYEQYF. The DNA for the CDR3 is TGTGCTAGCAGCTTAATCAAGATAGTATCCTACGAGCAGTACTTC. The full variable domain, completed using reference TRBV7-7 and TRBJ2-7, is GAGVSQSPRYKVTKRGQDVTLRCDPISSHATLYWYQQALGQGPEFLTYFNYEAQPDKSGLPSDRFSAERPEGSISTLTIQRTEQRDSAMYRCASSLIKIVSYEQYFGPGTRLTVT.

V gene TRBV6-1 combines with J gene TRBJ2-1; unclear D gene. Trimming removed 4 bases at V and 9 bases at J, with 19 bases between. CDR1 and CDR2 from the germline V gene are MNHNS and SASEGT. This CDR3 comprises 15 residues. The CDR3 coding sequence is TGTGCCAGCAGTGCCGACCGAGGCGGAAGTGGTGAGCAGTTCTTC. Its translation: CASSADRGGSGEQFF.

This clone appeared many times. The CDR3 DNA is TGTGCCAGCAGCTTAGGGACTAGCGGGTACAATGAGCAGTTCTTC. It encodes CASSLGTSGYNEQFF. This chain connects TRBV7-9 to TRBJ2-1; 11 nucleotides agree with TRBD2. V was clipped by 1 base and J by 4 bases; unmatched bases: 0. The CDR3 runs 15 residues. Germline V lookup: CDR1 SEHNR, CDR2 FQNEAQ (reference sequence).

The chain couples TRBV5-1 to TRBJ2-7, with a possible D match to TRBD1 (6 bases). This CDR3 is built from 12 residues. Germline CDR1 SGHRS, CDR2 YFSETQ. CDR3 sequence: CCSRGRAYEQYF. The CDR3 DNA reads TGCTGCAGCAGGGGTAGGGCCTACGAGCAGTACTTC.

V and J are TRBV27 and TRBJ1-6; a weak D match, TRBD1 (6 bases). CDR1 and CDR2 (germline): MNHEY, SMNVEV (reference sequence). The CDR3 loop spans 16 amino acids. The CDR3: CESSVTGVSYNSPLHF. The CDR3 nucleotides read TGTGAAAGCAGTGTGACAGGTGTCTCCTATAATTCACCCCTCCACTTT.

Concerning this clone: The germline gene is not matched at one end of the junction; a read error may be the cause. The chain's CDR3 is CASSLVPVHTEAFF. The CDR3 DNA sequence: TGTGCCAGCAGTTTAGTTCCAGTACACACTGAAGCTTTCTTT. The chain links TRBV7-8 to TRBJ1-1; no reliable D call. The CDR3 sequence is 14 residues long. The germline CDR1 and CDR2 sequences are SGHVS and FQNEAQ.

This rearrangement joins TRBV11-2 to TRBJ2-1; D is uncertain. This CDR3 is built from 17 residues. The V gene's germline CDR1 is SGHAT and CDR2 FQNNGV. Trimming left V 0 bases short and J 2 bases short, with 14 bases between. The CDR3 nucleotides read TGTGCCAGCAGCTTAGATGGGTGTAGTGGGACCTACAATGAGCAGTTCTTC. This codes for CASSLDGCSGTYNEQFF.

For this clone: Mismatch with germline at one junction end may stem from a read error. The chain has TRBV6-1 and TRBJ1-3; 7 nucleotides agree with TRBD1. This CDR3 region has 14 residues. Germline V CDR1 and CDR2: MNHNS, SASEGT. The CDR3 spells CASRSDRSGNSIYF. As DNA, the CDR3 is TGTGCGAGCAGATCGGACAGGTCTGGAAACAGCATATATTTT.

The chain couples TRBV30 to TRBJ2-1; perhaps TRBD1 as D (5 bases). Germline V lookup: CDR1 GTSNPN, CDR2 SVGIG (reference sequence). V gave up 1 base and J gave up 4 bases, with 17 bases separating them. This CDR3 comprises 16 residues. Here the CDR3 reads CAWSATESISYNEQFF. Here the CDR3 DNA reads TGTGCCTGGAGTGCGACAGAATCTATCTCATACAATGAGCAGTTCTTC.

This chain joins TRBV2 and TRBJ1-5, with D tentatively TRBD1 (6 bases). The germline V and J ends were trimmed by 5 bases and 3 bases, with 17 bases remaining between them. The CDR3 spans 16 residues. Germline-derived CDR1 and CDR2 are SNHLY and FYNNEI. The CDR3 DNA reads as TGTGCCAGCAGTCCCTCCCCGACAGGTATCAATCAGCCCCAGCATTTT. Protein: CASSPSPTGINQPQHF.

The V and J genes are TRBV11-1 and TRBJ2-4; 7 positions match TRBD2. This CDR3 spans 18 amino acids. In germline, CDR1 is SGHAT, CDR2 FQDESV (reference sequence). V lost 4 bases and J lost 1; bases outside the gene matches: 13. The CDR3 DNA is TGTGCCAGCAGCTCCGGGACGGGGCGGGGGAGGGCCAAAAACATTCAGTACTTC. Translating gives CASSSGTGRGRAKNIQYF.

By frequency in the sample, this clone is medium-sized. The chain couples TRBV5-1 to TRBJ1-2, with 11 bases that match TRBD1. Germline V gene data show CDR1 as SGHRS and CDR2 as YFSETQ. The ends lost 0 bases at V and 7 bases at J; junction bases unmatched: 8. This CDR3 contains 16 residues. CDR3 in amino acids: CASSLGPGQGASGYTF. CDR3 in DNA: TGCGCCAGCAGCTTGGGACCTGGACAGGGGGCAAGTGGCTACACCTTC. Combining the CDR3 with reference TRBV5-1 and TRBJ1-2 gives the whole variable domain KAGVTQTPRYLIKTRGQQVTLSCSPISGHRSVSWYQQTPGQGLQFLFEYFSETQRNKGNFPGRFSGRQFSNSRSEMNVSTLELGDSALYLCASSLGPGQGASGYTFGSGTRLTVV.

There are many counts of this clone. The chain is built from TRBV12-3 or TRBV12-4 and TRBJ1-1; unclear D gene. The CDR3 sequence is 14 residues long. Trimming took off 1 base at V and 1 base at J, with 7 bases between the two ends. The DNA of the CDR3 is TGTGCCAGCAGTTTAGGGGCAGGGAACACTGAAGCTTTCTTT. This codes for CASSLGAGNTEAFF.

This clone was observed a single time. The CDR3 end shows no conserved phenylalanine or tryptophan, and so a read error is likely. This chain uses TRBV7-2 with TRBJ2-1, with D maybe TRBD2 (5 bases). V lost 2 bases, J lost 10 bases, and 15 bases lay in between. CDR3 length equals 14 residues. Germline loops: CDR1 SGHTA, CDR2 FQGNSA. CDR3 amino acids: CASSLTSAANEQFC. In nucleotides, the CDR3 is TGTGCCAGCAGCTTAACTAGTGCCGCGAACGAGCAGTTCTGC.

This clone was observed at least ten times. The chain is built from TRBV6-1 and TRBJ1-5; 7 bases are shared with TRBD1. Trimming took 3 bases from V and 4 from J; bases not matched to a gene: 3. Looked up from germline, CDR1 is MNHNS and CDR2 is SASEGT. This CDR3 comprises 14 residues. As DNA, the CDR3 is TGTGCCAGCAGTGAGGGACAGCCTAATCAGCCCCAGCATTTT. Protein: CASSEGQPNQPQHF.

At least ten counts were recorded for this clone. V gene TRBV19 combines with J gene TRBJ2-3; D is possibly TRBD1 (5 bases). The CDR3 is 15 amino acids. V shed 1 base and J shed 3 bases, with 11 bases lying between them. Germline CDR1 reads LNHDA; CDR2 reads SQIVND (reference sequence). The DNA for the CDR3 is TGTGCCAGTAGTATAGCGGGCAGGGCGACAGATACGCAGTATTTT. Translated, it gives CASSIAGRATDTQYF.

This clone showed up many times. The CDR3, as DNA: TGTGCCAGCAGCCCTGGCCAGCGGGAGCGTCCCTACAATGAGCAGTTCTTC. Amino acid sequence: CASSPGQRERPYNEQFF. J is TRBJ2-1 and V is TRBV12-1. TRBV12-1 is deemed a pseudogene. The CDR3 consists of 17 residues.